The 12 T cell receptor beta chains below come from one sample, sequenced in a study of blood T cells in healthy people across ages. Using a J-beta primer mix together with a sample-barcoded 5' primer, a second PCR was run for about 6 to 11 cycles. TCRdb reanalysed the 5' RACE reads using MiXCR and keeps one entry per CDR3 protein. The repertoire has some 880,000 distinct CDR3 sequences, around 36% of them found once; the top ten carry 13%. Sequences were obtained from blood. The receptors were gathered from a man younger than 30 in good health.

This chain links TRBV9 with TRBJ1-2, with D maybe TRBD1 (6 bases). V was cut by 0 bases and J by 0 bases, with 9 bases left in between. Germline CDR1 and CDR2: SGDLS and YYNGEE. The CDR3 consists of 15 residues. CDR3 residues: CASSVDAGANYGYTF. The CDR3 coding sequence is TGTGCCAGCAGCGTAGACGCAGGGGCTAACTATGGCTACACCTTC.

Turning to this clonotype: This may arise from a read error, as a much more abundant clone is one base away. The chain is built from TRBV12-3 or TRBV12-4 and TRBJ2-1; weak D call: TRBD1 (6 bases). V was pared by 8 bases and J by 10 bases, with 21 bases between. The CDR3 covers 14 residues. The CDR3 sequence is CASAGTNFIYEQFF. The CDR3 DNA sequence: TGTGCCAGCGCCGGGACAAACTTTATCTACGAGCAGTTCTTC.

The chain uses TRBV2 and TRBJ2-5; 8 bases align to TRBD2. V gave up 5 bases and J gave up 4 bases; unmatched junction bases: 6. Germline-derived CDR1 and CDR2 are SNHLY and FYNNEI. This CDR3 has 14 residues. The CDR3, as DNA: TGTGCCAGCAGTCAACTAGCGGTCCGAGAGACCCAGTACTTC. Protein sequence: CASSQLAVRETQYF.

This clonotype was counted between two and nine times. This sequence joins TRBV5-6 and TRBJ2-7; 10 positions agree with TRBD1. CDR1 SGHDT and CDR2 YYEEEE come from the germline V gene. The CDR3 has 16 residues. The ends lost 1 base at V and 6 bases at J; junction bases unmatched: 10. This CDR3 reads CASSLFRQGAISEQYF. DNA of the CDR3: TGTGCCAGCAGCTTGTTCCGACAGGGGGCTATATCCGAGCAGTACTTC. The full variable domain, in which reference TRBV5-6 and TRBJ2-7 provide the parts outside the CDR3, is DAGVTQSPTHLIKTRGQQVTLRCSPKSGHDTVSWYQQALGQGPQFIFQYYEEEERQRGNFPDRFSGHQFPNYSSELNVNALLLGDSALYLCASSLFRQGAISEQYFGPGTRLTVT.

To note about this clonotype: This may be a read error, as it is one base from a much larger clone. The chain has TRBV12-3 or TRBV12-4 and TRBJ1-1; D gene unclear. The V end was cut by 5 bases, the J end by 0 bases, with 10 bases between. This CDR3 is built from 14 residues. The CDR3 loop reads CASSVTRLNTEAFF. CDR3 DNA sequence: TGTGCCAGCAGTGTCACCAGATTGAACACTGAAGCTTTCTTT.

Note on this clonotype: One base away lies a much larger clone, so this may be a sequencing read error. The chain employs TRBV7-2 and TRBJ1-5, with 7 bases fitting TRBD1. This CDR3 is built from 13 residues. Per germline, CDR1 SGHTA and CDR2 FQGNSA. Here the CDR3 reads CASSLEGGQPQNF. The CDR3 region has the DNA TGTGCCAGCAGCTTAGAGGGGGGACAGCCCCAGAATTTT.

This clonotype was found many times. The chain has TRBV4-3 and TRBJ1-2; D unresolved. Trimming pared 0 bases from V and 4 bases from J, leaving 12 bases between. CDR3 size: 15 residues. Looked up from germline, CDR1 is LGHNA and CDR2 is YSLEER. CDR3 sequence (DNA): TGCGCCAGCAGCCAAGATCTTGGGCAGATCTATGGCTACACCTTC. Amino acids: CASSQDLGQIYGYTF.

V and J are TRBV27 and TRBJ1-5; D is possibly TRBD1 (6 bases). Germline CDR1 MNHEY, CDR2 SMNVEV (reference sequence). Trimming shortened V by 4 bases and J by 7 bases, and 14 bases separated the two germline ends. The CDR3 has 14 residues. CDR3 DNA: TGTGCCAGCAGTTCCTACAGGGTGGAGCAGCCCCAGCATTTT. Its translation is CASSSYRVEQPQHF.

This clonotype was observed a handful of times. The gene calls are TRBV5-1 and TRBJ1-4, with TRBD1 matching 9 bases. There are 19 residues in the CDR3. The ends lost 0 bases at V and 5 bases at J; junction bases unmatched: 14. Per the germline V gene, CDR1 is SGHRS and CDR2 is YFSETQ. In nucleotides, the CDR3 is TGCGCCAGCAGCTTGGCCCTTGTCCCGGGACAGGGATCGAATGAAAAACTGTTTTTT. It yields the protein CASSLALVPGQGSNEKLFF.

The chain is built from TRBV12-3 or TRBV12-4 and TRBJ1-4; no definite D call. The CDR3 has 13 residues. V was shortened by 5 bases and J by 8 bases, with 12 bases between the two germline ends. The CDR3 is CASSVGEREKLFF. The CDR3, as DNA: TGTGCCAGCAGTGTGGGAGAACGGGAAAAACTGTTTTTT.

This chain joins TRBV7-2 and TRBJ2-7; TRBD2 agrees at 13 bases. J gave up 7 bases and V 0 bases, and 6 bases lay outside the gene matches. Germline V gives CDR1 SGHTA, CDR2 FQGNSA. The CDR3 spans 16 residues. The DNA of the CDR3 is TGTGCCAGCAGCTTAGCGGGGACTAGCGGGGACGATGAGCAGTACTTC. Protein product: CASSLAGTSGDDEQYF.

The V and J genes are TRBV6-6 and TRBJ2-1; D not certain. Germline V CDR1 and CDR2: MNHNY, SVGAGI (reference sequence). Trimming left V 10 bases short and J 0 bases short, with 10 bases between. The CDR3 totals 13 residues. The CDR3 DNA sequence: TGTGCCAACGCGGTAAACTCCTACAATGAGCAGTTCTTC. Translation: CANAVNSYNEQFF.